The 21 T cell receptor beta chains in this list originate from one sample, sequenced in a study of cytomegalovirus exposure and HLA in healthy donors. Vbeta (60) and Jbeta (13) primers were used in the PCR. This table comes from immunoSEQ multiplex PCR, and its TCRdb copy is limited to in-frame clones, with some not included. This sample has over 150,000 clones; around 83% occur once, and the top ten carry approximately 2.5%. The sample taken for sequencing was PBMCs. These TCRs come from a man younger than 45 in good health and CMV-seropositive.

The gene calls are TRBV2 and TRBJ1-1, with no clear D. CDR1 and CDR2 from the germline V gene are SNHLY and FYNNEI. Between the trimmed V and J ends, which lost 7 bases and 4 bases, there was a span of 7 bases. The CDR3 totals 11 residues. CDR3 in amino acids: CASIYSTEAFF. The CDR3, as DNA: TGTGCCAGCATCTACAGCACTGAAGCTTTCTTT.

About this clone itself: A junction end diverges from the germline sequence, so it may reflect a read error. The V and J genes are TRBV28 and TRBJ1-1, with TRBD1 as a possible D gene (5 bases). Germline V gene sequence: CDR1 MDHEN, CDR2 SYDVKM. The CDR3 contains 11 residues. In DNA, the CDR3 is TGTGCCAGCAGCTTGGACACTGAAGATTTCTTT. Translation gives CASSLDTEDFF.

The chain links TRBV21-1 to TRBJ2-7; the D call in the table, TRBD1, was not verified against the DNA. TRBV21-1 is assigned pseudogene status. The CDR3 contains 17 residues. The chain's CDR3 is CASKSAIPGQGRYEQYV. CDR3 DNA: TGTGCCAGCAAATCCGCCATTCCGGGACAGGGGAGGTACGAGCAGTACGTC.

This clone appeared a few times. The chain uses TRBV7-9 and TRBJ1-4, with a tentative D call TRBD1 (5 bases). The CDR3 consists of 12 residues. The V gene's germline CDR1 is SEHNR and CDR2 FQNEAQ (reference sequence). The germline V and J ends were trimmed by 8 bases and 7 bases, with 11 bases remaining between them. The CDR3 bases are TGTGCCAGCGGTCTCGGGGGTGAAAAACTGTTTTTT. This gives the protein CASGLGGEKLFF.

V is TRBV6-5 and J is TRBJ1-2; D gene unclear. The V gene lost 0 bases and the J gene lost 0 bases, with 11 bases spanning the gap. The CDR3 spans 16 residues. In germline, CDR1 is MNHEY, CDR2 SVGAGI. CDR3: CASSYSRLLPNYGYTF. The CDR3 region has the DNA TGTGCCAGCAGTTACTCGAGGTTGTTGCCTAACTATGGCTACACCTTC.

This chain joins TRBV19 and TRBJ2-3; the D gene is possibly TRBD1 (6 bases). Germline V gene data show CDR1 as LNHDA and CDR2 as SQIVND (reference sequence). Trimming removed 4 bases from V and 9 bases from J, with 14 bases in between. CDR3 size: 13 residues. In DNA form, the CDR3 reads TGTGCCAGTAGTACCAGCAGGGGCAGCACGCAGTATTTT. Translation gives CASSTSRGSTQYF.

The rearrangement links TRBV5-4 to TRBJ1-2; 9 bases agree with TRBD1. Losses at the gene ends were 3 bases for V and 4 bases for J; bases not matched to a gene: 7. The CDR3 contains 15 residues. Looked up from germline, CDR1 is SGHNT and CDR2 is YYREEE (reference sequence). The CDR3 loop reads CASSSGTGYTYGYTF. For the CDR3, the DNA is TGTGCCAGCAGCTCCGGGACAGGGTACACCTATGGCTACACCTTC.

The chain is built from TRBV15 and TRBJ2-1; D gene uncertain. Germline V gene data show CDR1 as LNHNV and CDR2 as YYDKDF (reference sequence). V lost 1 base, J lost 8 bases, and 9 bases lay in between. The CDR3 is 13 amino acids. The CDR3 region has the DNA TGTGCCACCAGCAGAGGGCCGAGCGATGAGCAGTTCTTC. It translates to CATSRGPSDEQFF. The full variable domain, rest sourced from reference TRBV15 and TRBJ2-1, is DAMVIQNPRYQVTQFGKPVTLSCSQTLNHNVMYWYQQKSSQAPKLLFHYYDKDFNNEADTPDNFQSRRPNTSFCFLDIRSPGLGDTAMYLCATSRGPSDEQFFGPGTRLTVL.

This chain connects TRBV15 to TRBJ1-5; possibly TRBD1 for D (6 bases). The V gene's germline CDR1 is LNHNV and CDR2 YYDKDF (reference sequence). The ends were cut back, 3 bases at V and 0 bases at J, with 12 bases in the middle. This CDR3 spans 16 amino acids. DNA for the CDR3: TGTGCCACCAGCAGGTCTACAGGGAGTAGCAATCAGCCCCAGCATTTT. This sequence encodes CATSRSTGSSNQPQHF.

The rearrangement links TRBV19 to TRBJ1-5, with 7 bases identical to TRBD1. The CDR3 length is 14 residues. Trimming at V came to 1 base and at J to 7 bases, leaving 4 bases not matched to a gene. Germline CDR1 reads LNHDA; CDR2 reads SQIVND (reference sequence). CDR3 region: CASSIGTGDQPQHF. CDR3 DNA: TGTGCCAGTAGTATAGGAACAGGGGACCAGCCCCAGCATTTT.

The rearrangement joins TRBV10-2 to TRBJ2-7; D is undetermined. The CDR3 consists of 13 residues. The V and J ends lost 6 bases and 5 bases respectively, with 14 bases between them. Germline V CDR1 and CDR2: WSHSY, SAAADI. The CDR3 loop reads CASRPTRQNEQYF. CDR3 nucleotide sequence: TGCGCCAGCAGGCCGACACGGCAGAACGAGCAGTACTTC.

About this clone: One end of the junction varies from germline; a read error may be responsible. The chain links TRBV7-9 to TRBJ2-2; maybe TRBD1 (6 bases). Germline CDR1 is SEHNR and CDR2 is FQNEAQ (reference sequence). CDR3 length: 18 residues. This CDR3 is CSSSLPNTGQPNTGELFF. The CDR3, as DNA: TGTTCCAGCAGCCTCCCCAACACGGGACAACCGAACACCGGGGAGCTGTTTTTT.

The chain combines TRBV4-2 with TRBJ1-2, with D tentatively TRBD1 (6 bases). Trimming stripped 0 bases from V and 3 bases from J, with 11 bases between. Germline V gene sequence: CDR1 LGHNA, CDR2 YNFKEQ. CDR3 size: 15 residues. As DNA, the CDR3 is TGTGCCAGCAGCCAAGATCGGGGACACTACTATGGCTACACCTTC. It specifies CASSQDRGHYYGYTF.

The sample holds a few counts of this clone. The V call is TRBV5-4, the J call TRBJ2-2, with D hard to call. V dropped 2 bases and J dropped 4 bases, with 9 bases sitting between them. The CDR3 is made up of 14 amino acids. Looked up from germline, CDR1 is SGHNT and CDR2 is YYREEE (reference sequence). CDR3: CASSLETFTGELFF. The CDR3 DNA reads TGTGCCAGCAGCTTAGAGACTTTCACCGGGGAGCTGTTTTTT.

V usage is TRBV5-4 and J usage is TRBJ2-5; 8 positions match TRBD2. Germline CDR1 SGHNT, CDR2 YYREEE (reference sequence). Trimming at V came to 0 bases and at J to 2 bases, leaving 9 bases not matched to a gene. CDR3 length equals 17 residues. CDR3 sequence reads: CASSLGPGLAKQETQYF. The CDR3 coding sequence is TGTGCCAGCAGCTTGGGCCCCGGACTAGCCAAGCAAGAGACCCAGTACTTC.

This clone has a single count. This chain links TRBV15 with TRBJ2-2; 7 bases fit TRBD1. Germline loops: CDR1 LNHNV, CDR2 YYDKDF (reference sequence). J gave up 7 bases and V 5 bases, and 10 bases lay outside the gene matches. CDR3 length: 15 residues. CDR3 in DNA: TGTGCCACCAGCTACCACATAGGGGGCGGCGGGGAGCTGTTTTTT. Translation gives CATSYHIGGGGELFF. Looking up the rest from reference TRBV15 and TRBJ2-2 gives the full variable domain: DAMVIQNPRYQVTQFGKPVTLSCSQTLNHNVMYWYQQKSSQAPKLLFHYYDKDFNNEADTPDNFQSRRPNTSFCFLDIRSPGLGDTAMYLCATSYHIGGGGELFFGEGSRLTVL.

On this clone itself: The junction and the germline gene differ at one end; a read error may be behind it. CDR3 protein: CSSSFGPVVGHQEPQHF. Here the CDR3 DNA reads TGTTCCAGCAGCTTCGGCCCAGTGGTGGGGCATCAAGAGCCCCAGCATTTT. The J gene is TRBJ1-5, the V gene TRBV7-9; a possible D gene is TRBD1 (5 bases). Germline CDR1 SEHNR, CDR2 FQNEAQ (reference sequence). The CDR3 is 17 amino acids.

CDR3 in DNA: TGTGCCAGCAGCTTTAACAGGTTATCCTACGAGCAGTACTTC. This sequence encodes CASSFNRLSYEQYF. The chain carries TRBV7-6 and TRBJ2-7; TRBD1 is a possible D gene (5 bases). Trimming cost V 3 bases and J 1 base, with 10 bases left between them. Germline V gene lookup returns CDR1 SGHVS and CDR2 FNYEAQ. This CDR3 contains 14 residues.

This clone has just one count. The chain recombines TRBV6-1 with TRBJ2-1, with D possibly matching TRBD2 (5 bases). CDR3 length: 16 residues. With 0 bases removed from V and 0 bases from J, the gap between germline ends came to 9 bases. Germline-derived CDR1 and CDR2 are MNHNS and SASEGT. DNA of the CDR3: TGTGCCAGCAGTGAAGCCGTAGGGAGCTCCTACAATGAGCAGTTCTTC. It encodes CASSEAVGSSYNEQFF.

Worth noting for this clone: Other nucleotide sequences in the sample specify the same CDR3. The chain uses TRBV5-4 and TRBJ1-1; D remains unclear. This CDR3 has 13 residues. Deletions cut 4 bases from V and 2 bases from J, with 9 bases between. From germline, CDR1 is SGHNT and CDR2 YYREEE (reference sequence). CDR3 loop: CASSPGGNTEAFF. CDR3 sequence (DNA): TGTGCCAGCAGCCCCGGAGGCAACACTGAAGCTTTCTTT.

The chain carries TRBV11-1 and TRBJ2-7; 9 bases line up with TRBD1. The junction had 9 bases not matched to a gene; V was cut back by 5 bases and J by 1 base. Looked up from germline, CDR1 is SGHAT and CDR2 is FQDESV (reference sequence). CDR3 length: 16 residues. DNA of the CDR3: TGTGCCAGCAGCAATCCCGGGACAGGGATATCCTACGAGCAGTACTTC. This gives the protein CASSNPGTGISYEQYF.